The count of the clone carrying this TCR beta chain is one. This specimen comes from a study of T cell clones after liver transplantation. Trimming cost V 3 bases and J 5 bases, with 19 bases left between them. The CDR3 totals 16 residues. Germline values: CDR1 MNHEY, CDR2 SMNVEV (reference sequence). Produced via immunoSEQ multiplex PCR; TCRdb's table is partial and in-frame only. The sample has some 110,000 clones; about nine tenths are singletons. This TCR was recovered from a human patient who received a liver transplant. The graft donor may have given rise to some T cells. Sequenced here: CD4+ T cells from blood, sampled 12 months after liver transplant. The rearrangement links TRBV27 to TRBJ2-5; D is possibly TRBD1 or TRBD2 (5 bases each). The CDR3, as DNA: TGTGCCAGCAGTTTTGCACGAGAGGGGTTTCTGGAGACCCAGTACTTC. It translates to CASSFAREGFLETQYF.